This is a list of T cell receptor beta chains from one sample in a study of cytomegalovirus exposure and HLA in healthy donors. Libraries were prepared by immunoSEQ multiplex PCR; TCRdb keeps only in-frame clonotypes and omits some of them. Counted here are some 95,000 clones, around 70% occurring once; the ten biggest clones make up about 1.3%. What was sequenced was PBMCs. The receptors shown here come from a female donor in good health and CMV-seronegative. Each CDR3 is given with its conserved first and last residue. D genes are given only for firm matches. Clone size appears in some rows only: once, few, many, or a class for an expanded clone.

14	.	TRBV4-1	TRBJ1-1	.	TGCGCCAGCAGCCAGGGGGCGGGTGTCGCTGAAGCTTTCTTT	CASSQGAGVAEAFF
15	.	TRBV10-2	TRBJ2-7	.	TGCGCCAGCAGTGAGATCGGGGGTTATTGGGACGAGCAGTACTTC	CASSEIGGYWDEQYF
16	TRBD2	TRBV7-2	TRBJ2-1	.	TGTGCCAGCAGCTTAGCTCTGGGGAGGGGAGGCAATGAGCAGTTCTTC	CASSLALGRGGNEQFF
15	.	TRBV6-1	TRBJ2-7	.	TGTGCCAGCAGTGCGCCCGGGAAGGTCTCCTACGAGCAGTACTTC	CASSAPGKVSYEQYF
12	TRBD1	TRBV6-1	TRBJ1-5	.	TGTGCCAGTAAACAGGGGATACAGCCCCAGCATTTT	CASKQGIQPQHF
15	.	TRBV6-1	TRBJ2-2	few	TGTGCCAGCAGTGAAGCCACAGGCCCGACAGAGGAGCTGTTTTTT	CASSEATGPTEELFF
14	.	TRBV7-2	TRBJ1-4	few	TGTGCCAGCAGCCGCGCGGGGGCTAATGAAAAACTGTTTTTT	CASSRAGANEKLFF
14	TRBD1	TRBV5-1	TRBJ1-1	.	TGCGCCAGCAGTTCGACAGGGATGAACACTGAAGCTTTCTTT	CASSSTGMNTEAFF
19	TRBD2	TRBV2	TRBJ2-7	.	TGTGCCAGCAGCCCTCCGGGACTAGCGGGAGGGCCGGGTTCCTACGAGCAGTACTTC	CASSPPGLAGGPGSYEQYF
16	TRBD2	TRBV4-2	TRBJ2-1	.	TGTGCCAGCAGCCAAGAAGGCCTGACTAGCGGCAATGAGCAGTTCTTC	CASSQEGLTSGNEQFF
11	.	TRBV19	TRBJ2-5	.	TGTGCCACTAGCTGGGCCGAGACCCAGTACTTC	CATSWAETQYF
17	TRBD1	TRBV28	TRBJ1-4	.	TGTGCCAGCAGCCTCCCCCTACAGGGGGACACTAATGAAAAACTGTTTTTT	CASSLPLQGDTNEKLFF
13	TRBD1	TRBV19	TRBJ1-2	.	TGTGCCAGTACGGCACAGGGGAACTATGGCTACACCTTC	CASTAQGNYGYTF
14	.	TRBV10-3	TRBJ2-7	.	TGTGCCATCAGTGGGGTTGGGCCAGGCTACGAGCAGTACTTC	CAISGVGPGYEQYF
15	.	TRBV7-8	TRBJ2-2	.	TGTGCCAGCAGCCCGCCCGTGGTGGCCACCGGGGAGCTGTTTTTT	CASSPPVVATGELFF
15	.	TRBV30	TRBJ2-6	once	TGTGCCTGGAGCACTCCAGGGTCTGGGGCCAACGTCCTGACTTTC	CAWSTPGSGANVLTF
16	TRBD1	TRBV6-6	TRBJ1-5	.	TGTGCCAGCAGCTCCAAGGACAGGGCCCGCAATCAGCCCCAGCATTTT	CASSSKDRARNQPQHF
17	TRBD1	TRBV5-1	TRBJ1-2	.	TGCGCCAGCACTAGGGGGCCGGCACAGGGGCCTCTATATGGCTACACCTTC	CASTRGPAQGPLYGYTF
15	TRBD1	TRBV6-5	TRBJ1-4	.	TGTGCCAGCAGTTACTCGACGGGGACAGTTGAAAAACTGTTTTTT	CASSYSTGTVEKLFF
13	.	TRBV19	TRBJ1-5	few	TGTGCCAGTAGCGGGACATTCAATCAGCCCCAGCATTTT	CASSGTFNQPQHF
15	TRBD2	TRBV7-6	TRBJ2-3	.	TGTGCCAGCAGCTCACTAGCGGGGGGCCTGGATACGCAGTATTTT	CASSSLAGGLDTQYF